This T cell receptor (beta chain) was observed in a study of blood T cell repertoires in COVID-19. The protocol was immunoSEQ multiplex PCR, while the TCRdb copy is restricted to in-frame clones and leaves out a portion. The sample lists approximately 270,000 clones; roughly 90% were seen once. Across roughly 25 US areas, participants ranged in age from about 18 to 90 years. Each participant's cohort was designated according to participant-reported clinical history. V was clipped by 6 bases and J by 4 bases, with 13 bases between them. Germline lookup yields CDR1 KGHSH and CDR2 LQKENI. This CDR3 contains 13 residues.

V and J are TRBV18 and TRBJ2-7; no clear D gene. This receptor was obtained from a man in his forties or fifties who had been exposed to COVID-19. Source material: PBMCs or T cells enriched from blood (not recorded which). The CDR3 region is CASSLGRQYEQYF. CDR3 DNA sequence: TGTGCCAGCTCCCTGGGCAGGCAGTACGAGCAGTACTTC.